The 23 T cell receptor beta chains reported below all come from one sample, sequenced in a study of CD8+ T cells in alopecia areata. Extracted RNA was reverse transcribed, and the resulting cDNA served as sequencing template. Assay used: immunoSEQ multiplex PCR; TCRdb lists only in-frame clones, some missing. The table includes 90,000 to 150,000 clones, more than 30% detected once. Sequences were obtained from CD4+ T cells sorted from blood. The receptors derive from a human donor with alopecia areata.

This clone has a handful of counts. The V and J genes are TRBV29-1 and TRBJ2-3, with 9 bases lining up with TRBD2. The V segment lost 7 bases and the J segment 3 bases; nucleotides outside the gene matches: 5. From germline, CDR1 is SQVTM and CDR2 ANQGSEA. This CDR3 contains 13 residues. The CDR3 bases are TGCAGCGGGCTGAGCGGGGGGACAGATACGCAGTATTTT. Amino acid sequence: CSGLSGGTDTQYF.

This rearrangement joins TRBV28 to TRBJ2-7; 13 nucleotides align to TRBD2. J gave up 6 bases and V 4 bases, and 6 bases lay outside the gene matches. This CDR3 is 15 amino acids long. Looked up from germline, CDR1 is MDHEN and CDR2 is SYDVKM. CDR3 loop: CASSSLTSGRPEQYF. CDR3 nucleotide sequence: TGTGCCAGCAGTTCTTTGACTAGCGGGAGGCCCGAGCAGTACTTC.

This clone is medium-sized within its sample. The chain has TRBV19 and TRBJ2-2; D might be TRBD1 (6 bases). The germline CDR1 and CDR2 sequences are LNHDA and SQIVND (reference sequence). The germline V and J ends were trimmed by 7 bases and 5 bases, with 14 bases remaining between them. CDR3 length: 14 residues. This CDR3 is CASKSTGGTGELFF. Written as DNA, the CDR3 is TGTGCCAGTAAATCGACAGGTGGGACCGGGGAGCTGTTTTTT. Based on the CDR3 plus reference TRBV19 and TRBJ2-2, the full variable domain is DGGITQSPKYLFRKEGQNVTLSCEQNLNHDAMYWYRQDPGQGLRLIYYSQIVNDFQKGDIAEGYSVSREKKESFPLTVTSAQKNPTAFYLCASKSTGGTGELFFGEGSRLTVL.

V is TRBV28 and J is TRBJ2-1; 10 bases are shared with TRBD1. This CDR3 comprises 16 residues. CDR1 MDHEN and CDR2 SYDVKM come from the germline V gene. J gave up 2 bases and V 6 bases, and 7 bases lay outside the gene matches. The CDR3 protein is CASSSPGTGAYNEQFF. DNA of the CDR3: TGTGCCAGCAGCAGTCCGGGGACAGGGGCCTACAATGAGCAGTTCTTC.

This chain connects TRBV4-3 to TRBJ2-2, with D unclear. With 1 base removed from V and 2 bases from J, the gap between germline ends came to 5 bases. Germline V gene data show CDR1 as LGHNA and CDR2 as YSLEER. The CDR3 has 14 amino acids. In DNA, the CDR3 is TGCGCCAGCAGCCAAGCTCAAAACACCGGGGAGCTGTTTTTT. Its translation is CASSQAQNTGELFF.

V usage is TRBV19 and J usage is TRBJ2-7; possibly TRBD1 or TRBD2 for D (5 bases each). Trimming stripped 3 bases from V and 3 bases from J, with 12 bases between. There are 14 residues in the CDR3. Germline-derived CDR1 and CDR2 are LNHDA and SQIVND (reference sequence). The CDR3 sequence: CASSMAGTLYEQYF. In nucleotides, the CDR3 is TGTGCCAGTAGTATGGCCGGGACCCTCTACGAGCAGTACTTC.

This clone was seen a handful of times. This chain uses TRBV30 with TRBJ2-1; 7 bases align to TRBD2. V shed 1 base and J 10 bases; nucleotides not matched to a gene: 7. This CDR3 has 13 amino acids. Germline V gene lookup returns CDR1 GTSNPN and CDR2 SVGIG (reference sequence). The CDR3 nucleotides read TGTGCCTGGAGTGGCGCGGGAGACCTCGAGCAGTTCTTC. It is translated as CAWSGAGDLEQFF.

V gene TRBV29-1 combines with J gene TRBJ2-7, with 7 positions matching TRBD1. J lost 2 bases, V lost 7 bases, and 8 bases had no gene match. Germline CDR1 SQVTM, CDR2 ANQGSEA. The CDR3 is made up of 13 amino acids. The CDR3 spells CSAGEQGAYEQYF. The CDR3 region has the DNA TGCAGCGCTGGTGAGCAGGGGGCCTACGAGCAGTACTTC.

The chain links TRBV6-8 to TRBJ2-1; D perhaps matches TRBD2 (6 bases). Trimming shortened V by 8 bases and J by 7 bases, and 9 bases separated the two germline ends. This CDR3 has 11 amino acids. The germline V gene encodes CDR1 MNHGY and CDR2 SAAAGT. The CDR3 protein is CASLGGNEQFF. CDR3 bases: TGTGCCAGCTTAGGAGGGAATGAGCAGTTCTTC.

The rearrangement joins TRBV6-6 to TRBJ2-1; 10 bases fit TRBD2. J gave up 5 bases and V 4 bases, and 5 bases lay outside the gene matches. Germline V gene sequence: CDR1 MNHNY, CDR2 SVGAGI (reference sequence). This CDR3 contains 15 residues. Written as DNA, the CDR3 is TGTGCCAGCAGTTCAGCGGGAGGGCCTAACAATGAGCAGTTCTTC. Translating gives CASSSAGGPNNEQFF.

The J gene is TRBJ2-7, the V gene TRBV7-2; TRBD1 agrees at 9 bases. This CDR3 region has 15 residues. Per germline, CDR1 SGHTA and CDR2 FQGNSA. The J segment lost 3 bases and the V segment lost 4 bases, leaving 7 bases of the junction unmatched. For the CDR3, the DNA is TGTGCCAGCAGCTCGGGGACAGGGACTTACTACGAGCAGTACTTC. The encoded protein is CASSSGTGTYYEQYF.

This clone was seen a few times. The chain joins TRBV29-1 to TRBJ2-7, with TRBD2 identical over 8 bases. CDR1 and CDR2 from the germline V gene are SQVTM and ANQGSEA. The CDR3 is 13 amino acids. Losses at the gene ends were 7 bases for V and 1 base for J; bases not matched to a gene: 6. CDR3 sequence (DNA): TGCAGCGGCGGGGGGCAGGGTTCCTACGAGCAGTACTTC. Translation gives CSGGGQGSYEQYF.

This sequence joins TRBV5-5 and TRBJ2-3, with a tentative D call TRBD1 (5 bases). Trimming pared 4 bases from V and 4 bases from J, leaving 10 bases between. The CDR3 has 13 residues. Germline assignment: CDR1 SGHKS and CDR2 YYEKEE (reference sequence). Here the CDR3 reads CASSPTGADTQYF. The CDR3 coding sequence is TGTGCCAGCAGCCCAACAGGTGCAGATACGCAGTATTTT.

This clone was counted only a few times. The V and J genes are TRBV29-1 and TRBJ2-2; D unclear. This CDR3 has 11 residues. The V and J ends lost 3 bases and 6 bases respectively, with 5 bases between them. Germline CDR1 is SQVTM and CDR2 is ANQGSEA. The CDR3 nucleotides read TGCAGCGTTGACAGGTCCGGGGAGCTGTTTTTT. It codes for CSVDRSGELFF.

V is TRBV9 and J is TRBJ2-2, with D unresolved. Germline CDR1 reads SGDLS; CDR2 reads YYNGEE. The CDR3 spans 15 residues. The V and J ends lost 4 bases and 6 bases respectively, with 16 bases between them. The CDR3 region has the DNA TGTGCCAGCAGCCCTATTCCACGTGGGGCCGGGGAGCTGTTTTTT. Translated, it gives CASSPIPRGAGELFF.

J is TRBJ1-6 and V is TRBV25-1, with unresolved D. V dropped 1 base and J dropped 3 bases, with 10 bases sitting between them. The germline V gene has CDR1 MGHDK and CDR2 SYGVNS. The CDR3 is made up of 16 amino acids. The chain's CDR3 is CASSEWRGNYNSPLHF. The DNA for the CDR3 is TGTGCCAGCAGTGAATGGAGAGGGAACTATAATTCACCCCTCCACTTT.

The CDR3 loop is CAWSGPLSRLAGSAEQYF. In nucleotides, the CDR3 is TGTGCCTGGAGTGGCCCTCTCTCCCGCCTAGCGGGAAGTGCCGAGCAGTACTTC. The chain links TRBV30 to TRBJ2-7; TRBD2 aligns across 9 bases. The V segment lost 1 base and the J segment 6 bases; nucleotides outside the gene matches: 19. Germline CDR1 GTSNPN, CDR2 SVGIG (reference sequence). The CDR3 has 18 residues.

The rearrangement links TRBV6-5 to TRBJ2-5; D remains ambiguous. Germline V gene lookup returns CDR1 MNHEY and CDR2 SVGAGI. The V gene lost 6 bases and the J gene lost 5 bases, with 7 bases spanning the gap. CDR3 length: 11 residues. The CDR3 reads CASRSGETQYF. In DNA, the CDR3 is TGTGCCAGCAGGTCCGGGGAGACCCAGTACTTC.

This clone came up a few times. The rearrangement joins TRBV29-1 to TRBJ2-4; possible D gene TRBD2, 6 bases. There are 12 residues in the CDR3. In germline, CDR1 is SQVTM, CDR2 ANQGSEA. V lost 7 bases and J lost 6, with 13 bases in between. CDR3 nucleotides: TGCAGCGCTCCTGAGGGACTAAACATTCAGTACTTC. Translating gives CSAPEGLNIQYF.

This chain connects TRBV7-9 to TRBJ2-7; TRBD2 agrees at 9 bases. Trimming took 5 bases from V and 1 from J; bases not matched to a gene: 3. The CDR3 runs to 14 residues. Germline loops: CDR1 SEHNR, CDR2 FQNEAQ (reference sequence). DNA of the CDR3: TGTGCCAGCAGCCCAGCGGGGGGATCCTACGAGCAGTACTTC. This codes for CASSPAGGSYEQYF.

This clone appeared a few times. The V gene is TRBV29-1, the J gene TRBJ2-7, with TRBD1 matching 9 bases. The J segment lost 6 bases and the V segment lost 6 bases, leaving 12 bases of the junction unmatched. This CDR3 spans 14 amino acids. Per germline, CDR1 SQVTM and CDR2 ANQGSEA. As DNA, the CDR3 is TGCAGCGTCGGTGAACCGGGACAGGGTGTCGAGCAGTACTTC. It specifies CSVGEPGQGVEQYF.

The chain couples TRBV7-2 to TRBJ2-1; 15 nucleotides match TRBD2. V lost 3 bases and J lost 6; bases outside the gene matches: 6. Germline CDR1 reads SGHTA; CDR2 reads FQGNSA. The CDR3 sequence is 17 residues long. CDR3 nucleotides: TGTGCCAGCAGCTTTGGACTAGCGGGAGGGCCCGTCAATGAGCAGTTCTTC. Protein: CASSFGLAGGPVNEQFF. The variable domain in full, completed from reference TRBV7-2 and TRBJ2-1, reads GAGVSQSPSNKVTEKGKDVELRCDPISGHTALYWYRQSLGQGLEFLIYFQGNSAPDKSGLPSDRFSAERTGGSVSTLTIQRTQQEDSAVYLCASSFGLAGGPVNEQFFGPGTRLTVL.

There are a few counts of this clone. The rearrangement uses TRBV7-2 and TRBJ1-3; D unresolved. This CDR3 region has 17 residues. Germline V gene sequence: CDR1 SGHTA, CDR2 FQGNSA. The V end lost 5 bases, the J end lost 3 bases, and 20 bases lay between the germline ends. The CDR3 bases are TGTGCCAGCAGCGCTTACACCTCTCGGGCGGGTGGAAACACCATATATTTT. Translated, it gives CASSAYTSRAGGNTIYF.